This TCR beta chain was documented in a study of CD8 T cells in ankylosing spondylitis. TCR beta libraries were made by quantitative 5'-RACE with molecular barcodes. TCRdb reprocessed the 5' RACE reads via MiXCR and lists one record per CDR3 protein. This sample has about 340,000 distinct CDR3 sequences, with about 14% found just once. The CDR3 length is 17 residues. From germline, CDR1 is SGHTA and CDR2 FQGNSA. After removal of 3 bases from V and 6 bases from J, the junction contained 17 bases not matched to a gene. Sequenced input: blood, either unsorted or a sorted T cell fraction (not recorded which). The source of this sequence is a male donor with ankylosing spondylitis or in good health (not recorded which). This chain connects TRBV7-2 to TRBJ2-7; 7 nucleotides line up with TRBD1. CDR3 amino acids: CASSLGKGQRPSGEQYF. CDR3 DNA: TGTGCCAGCAGCTTGGGGAAGGGACAGCGCCCTTCGGGCGAGCAGTACTTC.